These T cell receptor beta chains were read from a single sample in a study of blood T cell repertoires in COVID-19. The repertoire was sequenced with immunoSEQ multiplex PCR; TCRdb's copy has only in-frame clones and lacks some. The top ten hold around 10% of the sample, which has just over 250,000 clones, about nine tenths seen once. Sequencing was carried out using peripheral blood. These receptors were obtained from a middle-aged man who had recovered from COVID-19. The CDR3 runs from the conserved cysteine through the conserved F or W. A D gene is named only where the DNA matches it firmly. The size field is filled for only some rows; it gives once, few, many or a size class.

abundance	v_gene	j_gene	d_gene	CDR3nt	CDR3aa
NA	TRBV15	TRBJ1-1	NA	TGTGCCACCAGCAGAGAGAGAGCGAACACTGAAGCTTTCTTT	CATSRERANTEAFF
NA	TRBV7-9	TRBJ1-1	NA	TGTGCCAGCAGCCCTAACCGCAGGGGCACTGAAGCTTTCTTT	CASSPNRRGTEAFF
NA	TRBV6-2/TRBV6-3	TRBJ1-5	TRBD1	TGTGCCAGCAGCCTACAGGGGTTCAATCAGCCCCAGCATTTT	CASSLQGFNQPQHF
NA	TRBV4-2	TRBJ2-7	TRBD2	TGTGCCAGCAGCTTGGTTAGCGGGAGCGAGCAGTACTTC	CASSLVSGSEQYF
NA	TRBV19	TRBJ1-2	NA	TGTGCCAGTAGGGGGAGGGGGTCGTTCTATGGCTACACCTTC	CASRGRGSFYGYTF
few	TRBV14	TRBJ2-3	NA	TGTGCCAGCAGCGGCCCGGGAGGCACAGATACGCAGTATTTT	CASSGPGGTDTQYF
NA	TRBV7-8	TRBJ2-3	TRBD2	TGTGCCAGCAGCCCCCTGTTCGGAGCGGGGGCTAGCACAGATACGCAGTATTTT	CASSPLFGAGASTDTQYF
NA	TRBV6-5	TRBJ2-7	NA	TGTGCCAGCAGTTTACAGGGTGGTCGTGGCGAGCAGTACTTC	CASSLQGGRGEQYF
NA	TRBV10-3	TRBJ2-2	NA	TGTGCCATCGGCAACAAGAACACCGGGGAGCTGTTTTTT	CAIGNKNTGELFF
NA	TRBV7-3	TRBJ2-3	NA	TGTGCCAGCAGCTCCAGGGCCGCCCCCGGGGATACGCAGTATTTT	CASSSRAAPGDTQYF
many	TRBV19	TRBJ1-4	TRBD1	TGTGCCAGTAGTATACACGGGACAGGGAGAAATGAAAAACTGTTTTTT	CASSIHGTGRNEKLFF
NA	TRBV9	TRBJ2-5	NA	TGTGCCAGCAGCGTAGCTGGGGCCGCGAAAGAGACCCAGTACTTC	CASSVAGAAKETQYF
NA	TRBV19	TRBJ2-1	NA	TGTGCCAGTAGTGCGTACAGGGTTCAGGAGCAGTTCTTC	CASSAYRVQEQFF
NA	TRBV7-3	TRBJ2-2	NA	TGTGCCAGCAGGCAGGGAGGGAACACCGGGGAGCTGTTTTTT	CASRQGGNTGELFF
NA	TRBV18	TRBJ1-1	TRBD1	TGTGCCAGCTCGACGACAGGGACCGTGGCTGAAGCTTTCTTT	CASSTTGTVAEAFF
few	TRBV11-3	TRBJ2-3	NA	TGTGCCAGCAGAGGGGGAGTGGTCACAGATACGCAGTATTTT	CASRGGVVTDTQYF
NA	TRBV24-1	TRBJ1-5	NA	TGTGCCCTACTTCGGAGGGATAGCAATCAGCCCCAGCATTTT	CALLRRDSNQPQHF
NA	TRBV4-2	TRBJ2-7	NA	TGTGCCAGCAGCCATATCCCTTTTCCGGCCATGACTCAGCCCGAGCAGTACTTC	CASSHIPFPAMTQPEQYF
NA	TRBV14	TRBJ2-2	TRBD2	TGTGCCAGCAGCCAAATAGCGGGGGGAACGAACACCGGGGAGCTGTTTTTT	CASSQIAGGTNTGELFF
NA	TRBV19	TRBJ1-2	NA	TGTGCCAGTAGTGGCGGGTCCGGCTACACCTTC	CASSGGSGYTF
NA	TRBV27	TRBJ2-3	TRBD1	TGTGCCAGCAGTCCCGTCCAGGGGGTGGACGATACGCAGTATTTT	CASSPVQGVDDTQYF
NA	TRBV4-3	TRBJ2-3	TRBD2	TGCGCCAGCAGCCATGACCTAGCGGGGGGGACCACAGATACGCAGTATTTT	CASSHDLAGGTTDTQYF
once	TRBV19	TRBJ2-1	TRBD2	TGTGCCAGTAGTACCACACGACTAGCAGCTCACTACAATGAGCAGTTCTTC	CASSTTRLAAHYNEQFF
NA	TRBV10-1	TRBJ2-1	TRBD2	TGCGCCAGCAGTGAGTCGTTGGCGGGGGGAAATAATGAGCAGTTCTTC	CASSESLAGGNNEQFF
NA	TRBV7-2	TRBJ1-3	TRBD1	TGTGCCAGCGACGACTCCGGGACAGGAGGCTCTGGAAACACCATATATTTT	CASDDSGTGGSGNTIYF
NA	TRBV2	TRBJ2-5	NA	TGTGCCAGCAGGCGCCCCGGTGGGGGGAGGGAGACCCAGTACTTC	CASRRPGGGRETQYF
NA	TRBV5-4	TRBJ2-1	TRBD2	TGTGCCAGCAGCTTGGCATGGACTAGCGGTTACAATGAGCAGTTCTTC	CASSLAWTSGYNEQFF
once	TRBV29-1	TRBJ1-1	TRBD1	TGCAGCGTTTCGGGACAGGAGAACACTGAAGCTTTCTTT	CSVSGQENTEAFF
NA	TRBV5-4	TRBJ1-2	TRBD1	TGTGCCAGCATACCGACAGGGGAAAATGGCTACACCTTC	CASIPTGENGYTF
NA	TRBV2	TRBJ1-3	TRBD1	TGTGCCAGTCGGACAGGGGCTGGAAACACCATATATTTT	CASRTGAGNTIYF
NA	TRBV5-6	TRBJ2-2	NA	TGTGCCAGCAGCTTGGGCGGGGACACCGGGGAGCTGTTTTTT	CASSLGGDTGELFF
NA	TRBV12-3/TRBV12-4	TRBJ2-7	NA	TGTGCCAGCAGTCGCAGGGGTTTGGGCGAGCAGTACTTC	CASSRRGLGEQYF
NA	TRBV7-2	TRBJ2-5	NA	TGTGCCAGCAGCTTCGAGGTGGGGGGGGCCTTGGAGACCCAGTACTTC	CASSFEVGGALETQYF
few	TRBV6-5	TRBJ2-3	TRBD1	TGTGCCAGCACCGCGGACAGGGTATCAGATACGCAGTATTTT	CASTADRVSDTQYF
NA	TRBV11-2	TRBJ1-6	NA	TGTGCCAGCAGCCTAAGACGGAGCTCCTATAATTCACCCCTCCACTTT	CASSLRRSSYNSPLHF
NA	TRBV15	TRBJ2-3	TRBD2	TGTGCCACCAGCAGAGGGGCGGTGGTAGCGGGGGGTAGCACAGATACGCAGTATTTT	CATSRGAVVAGGSTDTQYF
NA	TRBV5-1	TRBJ1-3	NA	TGCGCCAGCAGCTTGGTAGGATCGGGCCCAGGGGAAGGAAACACCATATATTTT	CASSLVGSGPGEGNTIYF
NA	TRBV25-1	TRBJ2-6	NA	TGTGCCAGCAGTGAGGGAGTAACCCCTGGGGCCAACGTCCTGACTTTC	CASSEGVTPGANVLTF
NA	TRBV5-4	TRBJ1-1	NA	TGTGCCAGCAGCCCGAGTGGCGGGCGGGACACTGAAGCTTTCTTT	CASSPSGGRDTEAFF
NA	TRBV27	TRBJ1-2	NA	TGTGCCAGCAGTTCTACCGGGACACATACGGGCTACACCTTC	CASSSTGTHTGYTF
NA	TRBV5-6	TRBJ2-7	NA	TGTGCCAGCAGCCCATACAACAGGGATGGGGAGCAGTACTTC	CASSPYNRDGEQYF
NA	TRBV7-9	TRBJ2-3	NA	TGTGCCAGCAGCCCACCCCGGGACATCCATACGCAGTATTTT	CASSPPRDIHTQYF
once	TRBV10-2	TRBJ1-4	NA	TGCGCCAGCAGCGGCGGGGCGACGGTGAGGGAACTGTTTTTT	CASSGGATVRELFF
once	TRBV6-6	TRBJ2-1	NA	TGTGCCAGCAGAACGGGTCTGCGGGTCTCCTACAATGAGCAGTTCTTC	CASRTGLRVSYNEQFF
NA	TRBV29-1	TRBJ2-3	NA	TGCAGCGGTGCCCGGGGCACAGATACGCAGTATTTT	CSGARGTDTQYF
once	TRBV5-1	TRBJ1-4	NA	TGCGCCAGCAGCCCCTCCTCTAATGAAAAACTGTTTTTT	CASSPSSNEKLFF
few	TRBV2	TRBJ2-7	NA	TGTGCCAGCAGTGAAGCCAACTTTTCCTACGAGCAGTACTTC	CASSEANFSYEQYF
NA	TRBV19	TRBJ2-5	TRBD2	TGTGCCAGTAGTAAATTCCGCGGGGGTGCTGAGACCCAGTACTTC	CASSKFRGGAETQYF